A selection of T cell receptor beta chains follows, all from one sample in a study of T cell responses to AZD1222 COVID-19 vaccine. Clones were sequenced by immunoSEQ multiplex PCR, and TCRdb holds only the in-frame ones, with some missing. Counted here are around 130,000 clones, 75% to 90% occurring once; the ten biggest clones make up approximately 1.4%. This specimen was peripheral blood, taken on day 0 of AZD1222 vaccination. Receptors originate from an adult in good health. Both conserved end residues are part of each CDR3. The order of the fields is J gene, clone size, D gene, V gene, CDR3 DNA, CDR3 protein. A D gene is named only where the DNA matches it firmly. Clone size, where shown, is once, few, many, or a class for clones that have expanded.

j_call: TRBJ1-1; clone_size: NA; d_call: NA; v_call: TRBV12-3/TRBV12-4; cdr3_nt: TGTGCCAGCAGTCAAGGACAGAACACTGAAGCTTTCTTT; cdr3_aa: CASSQGQNTEAFF
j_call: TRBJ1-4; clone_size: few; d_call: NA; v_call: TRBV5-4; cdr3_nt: TGTGCCAGCAGCCACGTGGGGACTAATGAAAAACTGTTTTTT; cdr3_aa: CASSHVGTNEKLFF
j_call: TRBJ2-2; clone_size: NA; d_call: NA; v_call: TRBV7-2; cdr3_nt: TGTGCCACGAATTCACGGGGGAACACCGGGGAGCTGTTTTTT; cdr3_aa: CATNSRGNTGELFF
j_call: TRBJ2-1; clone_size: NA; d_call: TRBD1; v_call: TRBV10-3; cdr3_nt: TGTGCCACCGAGACAGGGGTCTCCTACAATGAGCAGTTCTTC; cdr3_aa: CATETGVSYNEQFF
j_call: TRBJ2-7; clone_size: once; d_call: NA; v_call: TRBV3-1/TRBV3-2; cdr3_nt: TGTGCCAGCAGTCTCTTGAGGGGGTACGAGCAGTACTTC; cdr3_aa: CASSLLRGYEQYF
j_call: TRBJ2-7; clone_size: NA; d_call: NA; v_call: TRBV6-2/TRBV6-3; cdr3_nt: TGTGCCAGCAGTTACCAAACTCCAGGAACGGGCCGGGACGAGCAGTACTTC; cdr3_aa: CASSYQTPGTGRDEQYF
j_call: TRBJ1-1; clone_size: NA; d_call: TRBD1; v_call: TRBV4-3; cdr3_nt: TGCGCCAGCAGCCAAGATCGACAGGGGGCAATAGAAGCTTTCTTT; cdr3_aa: CASSQDRQGAIEAFF
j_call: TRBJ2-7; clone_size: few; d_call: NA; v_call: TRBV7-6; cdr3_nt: TGTGCCAGCAGCCCCACCTCCGGATCCTACGGCGAGCAGTACTTC; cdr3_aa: CASSPTSGSYGEQYF
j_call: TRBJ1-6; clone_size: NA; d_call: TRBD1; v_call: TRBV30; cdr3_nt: TGTGCCTGGAGTTTCCGGGACAGCAATTCACCCCTCCACTTT; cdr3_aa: CAWSFRDSNSPLHF
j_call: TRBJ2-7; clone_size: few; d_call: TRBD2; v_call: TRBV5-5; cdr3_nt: TGTGCCAGCAGCTTGGCGGCGGGGGGCTCTTACGAGCAGTACTTC; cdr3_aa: CASSLAAGGSYEQYF
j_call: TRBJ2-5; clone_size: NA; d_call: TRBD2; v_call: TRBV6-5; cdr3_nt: TGTGCCAGCATTCGTAGCGGGGGGAGCCAAGAGACCCAGTACTTC; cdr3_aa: CASIRSGGSQETQYF
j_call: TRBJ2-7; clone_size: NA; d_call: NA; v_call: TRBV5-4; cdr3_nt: TGTGCCAGCAGCTTGGGGGGCAGGCTCTACGAGCAGTACTTC; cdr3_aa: CASSLGGRLYEQYF
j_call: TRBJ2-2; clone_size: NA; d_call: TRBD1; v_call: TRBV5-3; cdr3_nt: TGTGCCAGAAGCCCCGGGACAGGAGAGATGAACACCGGGGAGCTGTTTTTT; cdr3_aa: CARSPGTGEMNTGELFF
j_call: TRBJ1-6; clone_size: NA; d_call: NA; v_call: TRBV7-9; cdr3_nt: TGTGCCAGCAGCCTGACGGACAGAAATTCACCCCTCCACTTT; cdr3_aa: CASSLTDRNSPLHF
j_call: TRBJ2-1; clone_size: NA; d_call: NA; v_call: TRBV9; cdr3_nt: TGTGCCAGCAGCGTAGCGGTTGGCTCTGAGCAGTTCTTC; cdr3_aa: CASSVAVGSEQFF
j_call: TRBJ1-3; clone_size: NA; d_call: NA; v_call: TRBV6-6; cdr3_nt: TGTGCCAGCAGTTTAGGTGAAAGACGCTCTGGAAACACCATATATTTT; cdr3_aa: CASSLGERRSGNTIYF
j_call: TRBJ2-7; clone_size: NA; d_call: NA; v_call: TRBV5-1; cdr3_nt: TGCGCCAGCAGCTTGGGAGGGAAGTCGGACGAGCAGTACTTC; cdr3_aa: CASSLGGKSDEQYF
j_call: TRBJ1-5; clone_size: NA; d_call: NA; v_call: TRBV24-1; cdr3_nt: TGTGCCGCCAGTGCGCTGGGAAATCAGCCCCAGCATTTT; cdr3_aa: CAASALGNQPQHF
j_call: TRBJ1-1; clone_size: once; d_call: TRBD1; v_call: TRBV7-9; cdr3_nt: TGTGCCAGCAGCTTGGACAGGACTGAAGCTTTCTTT; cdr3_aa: CASSLDRTEAFF
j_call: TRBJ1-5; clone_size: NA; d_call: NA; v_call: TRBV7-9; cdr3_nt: TGTGCCAGCAGCGCTACGGGTTCTCGACCTTATCAGCCCCAGCATTTT; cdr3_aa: CASSATGSRPYQPQHF
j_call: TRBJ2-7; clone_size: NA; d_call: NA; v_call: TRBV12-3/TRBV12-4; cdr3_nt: TGTGCCAGCAGCCCTGCCAGCAGCTACGAGCAGTACTTC; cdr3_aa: CASSPASSYEQYF
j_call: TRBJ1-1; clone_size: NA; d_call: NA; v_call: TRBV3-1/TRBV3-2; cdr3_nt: TGTGCCAGCAGCCAAGATCTTGACGGTAAGAACACTGAAGCTTTCTTT; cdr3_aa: CASSQDLDGKNTEAFF
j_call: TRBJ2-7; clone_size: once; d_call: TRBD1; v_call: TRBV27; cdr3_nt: TGTGCCAGCAGGGGATGGCAGGGGGCCGACGAGCAGTACTTC; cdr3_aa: CASRGWQGADEQYF
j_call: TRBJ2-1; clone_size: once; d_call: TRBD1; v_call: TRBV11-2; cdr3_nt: TGTGCCAGCAGCGGATTACAGGGGGCCTACAATGAGCAGTTCTTC; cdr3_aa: CASSGLQGAYNEQFF
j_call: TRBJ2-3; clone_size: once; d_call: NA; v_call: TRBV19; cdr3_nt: TGTGCCAGTAGTAGACAGGGCACAGATACGCAGTATTTT; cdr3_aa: CASSRQGTDTQYF
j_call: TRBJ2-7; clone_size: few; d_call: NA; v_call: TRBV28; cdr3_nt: TGTGCCAGCAGTTCCCCCCCCTCTAGCTACGAGCAGTACTTC; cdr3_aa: CASSSPPSSYEQYF
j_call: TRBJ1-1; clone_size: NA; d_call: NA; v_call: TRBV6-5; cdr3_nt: TGTGCCAGCAGCTATATGGGGGGTGAAGCTTTCTTT; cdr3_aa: CASSYMGGEAFF
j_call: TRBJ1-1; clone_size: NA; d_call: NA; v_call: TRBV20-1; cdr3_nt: TGCAGTGCTATCCCCGACACTGAAGCTTTCTTT; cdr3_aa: CSAIPDTEAFF
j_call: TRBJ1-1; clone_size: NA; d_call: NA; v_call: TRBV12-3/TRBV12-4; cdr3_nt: TGTGCCAGCACCCTCACGAACACTGAAGCTTTCTTT; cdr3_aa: CASTLTNTEAFF
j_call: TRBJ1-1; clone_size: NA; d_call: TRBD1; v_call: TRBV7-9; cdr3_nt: TGTGCCAGCAGCTTAGTTGGGACAGCGGACACTGAAGCTTTCTTT; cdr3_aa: CASSLVGTADTEAFF
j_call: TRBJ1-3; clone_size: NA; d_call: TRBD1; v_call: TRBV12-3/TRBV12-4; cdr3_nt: TGTGCCAGCAGTCCAGGGGGCCCCACCATATATTTT; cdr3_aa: CASSPGGPTIYF
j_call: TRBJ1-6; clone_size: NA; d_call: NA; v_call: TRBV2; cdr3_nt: TGTGCCAGCGCGCCAGACTATAATTCACCCCTCCACTTT; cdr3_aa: CASAPDYNSPLHF
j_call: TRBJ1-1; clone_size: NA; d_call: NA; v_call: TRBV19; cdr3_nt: TGTGCCAGTAGTATATTGCCAGGGCGGGGACTAAACACTGAAGCTTTCTTT; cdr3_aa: CASSILPGRGLNTEAFF
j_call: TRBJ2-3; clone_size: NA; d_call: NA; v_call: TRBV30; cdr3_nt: TGTGCCTGGAGGGCCTTGGGGAGGCAGGCCGAACATACGCAGTATTTT; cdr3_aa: CAWRALGRQAEHTQYF
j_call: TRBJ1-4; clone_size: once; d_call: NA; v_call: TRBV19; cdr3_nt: TGTGCCAGTAGTATCCAGGGGTCTAATGAAAAACTGTTTTTT; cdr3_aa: CASSIQGSNEKLFF
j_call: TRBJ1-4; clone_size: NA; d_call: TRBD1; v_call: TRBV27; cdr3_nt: TGTGCCAGCAGCCCTCCGGACAGGGCTAGTGAAAAACTGTTTTTT; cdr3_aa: CASSPPDRASEKLFF
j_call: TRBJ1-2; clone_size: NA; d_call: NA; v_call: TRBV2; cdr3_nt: TGTGCCACAACAGACATAATATCCTATGGCTACACCTTC; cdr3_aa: CATTDIISYGYTF
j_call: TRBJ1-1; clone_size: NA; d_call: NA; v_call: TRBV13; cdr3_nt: TGTGCCAGCAGCCCAAGGGTCGTGAACACTGAAGCTTTCTTT; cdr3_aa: CASSPRVVNTEAFF
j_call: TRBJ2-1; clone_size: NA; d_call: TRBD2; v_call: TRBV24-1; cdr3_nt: TGTGCCACACTAGCGGGGGGGACCAATGAGCAGTTCTTC; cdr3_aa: CATLAGGTNEQFF
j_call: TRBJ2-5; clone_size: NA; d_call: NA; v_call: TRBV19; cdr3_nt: TGTGCCAGTAGAGGGCAGCAAGAGACCCAGTACTTC; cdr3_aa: CASRGQQETQYF
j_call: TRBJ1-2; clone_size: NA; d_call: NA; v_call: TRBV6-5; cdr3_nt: TGTGCCAGCACCGAAGGATACAGGGAGCTTTATGGCTACACCTTC; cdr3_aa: CASTEGYRELYGYTF
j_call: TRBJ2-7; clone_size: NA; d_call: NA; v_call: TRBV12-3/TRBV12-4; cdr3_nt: TGTGCCAGCAGTCCCTTAGGTTCCGAGCAGTACTTC; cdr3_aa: CASSPLGSEQYF
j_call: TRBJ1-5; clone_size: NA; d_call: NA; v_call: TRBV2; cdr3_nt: TGTGCCAGCAGCAGTACGTATAGCAATCAGCCCCAGCATTTT; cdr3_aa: CASSSTYSNQPQHF
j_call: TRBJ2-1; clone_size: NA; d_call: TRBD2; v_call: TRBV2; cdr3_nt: TGTGCCAGCAGTGAAGAGGGACTAGCGGGGGACAATGAGCAGTTCTTC; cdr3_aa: CASSEEGLAGDNEQFF
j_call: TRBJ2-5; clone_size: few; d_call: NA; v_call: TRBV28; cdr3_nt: TGTGCCAGCGGGCCCGTGAGCAGGGCGAGGGTGACCCAGTACTTC; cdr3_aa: CASGPVSRARVTQYF
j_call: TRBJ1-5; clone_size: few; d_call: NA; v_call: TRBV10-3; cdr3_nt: TGTGCCATCAGTACTGGGGGCGGCAGCAATCAGCCCCAGCATTTT; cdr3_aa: CAISTGGGSNQPQHF
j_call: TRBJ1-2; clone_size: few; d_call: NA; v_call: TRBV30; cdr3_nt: TGTGCCTGGAGTGTATCCCGATGGGGCAGGGCCGATGGAGGCTACACCTTC; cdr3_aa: CAWSVSRWGRADGGYTF
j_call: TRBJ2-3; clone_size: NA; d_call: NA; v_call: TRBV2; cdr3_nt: TGTGCCAGCAGTGAAGTTGACCTTCGCTCCTCTTTT; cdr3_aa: CASSEVDLRSSF
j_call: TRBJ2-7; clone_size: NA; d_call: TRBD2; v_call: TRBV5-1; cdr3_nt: TGCGCCAGCAGCCTGACTAGCGGAAGCTACGAGCAGTACTTC; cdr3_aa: CASSLTSGSYEQYF
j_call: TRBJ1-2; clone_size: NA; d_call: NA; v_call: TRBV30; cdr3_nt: TGTGCCTGGAGTGTTTCAGGGGAGTATGGCTACACCTTC; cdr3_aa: CAWSVSGEYGYTF
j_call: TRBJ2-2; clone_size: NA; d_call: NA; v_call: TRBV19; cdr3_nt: TGTGCCAGTAGTATAGGACAGGTTAAAACCGGGGAGCTGTTTTTT; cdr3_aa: CASSIGQVKTGELFF
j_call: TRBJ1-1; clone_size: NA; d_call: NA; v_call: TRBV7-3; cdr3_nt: TGTGCCAGCAGCTTAACGTTGGCGGTGAACACTGAAGCTTTCTTT; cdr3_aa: CASSLTLAVNTEAFF
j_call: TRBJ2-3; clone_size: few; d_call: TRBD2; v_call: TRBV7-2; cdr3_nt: TGTGCCAGCAGCTTCTCTTGGGGGGGGCAGTATTTT; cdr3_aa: CASSFSWGGQYF
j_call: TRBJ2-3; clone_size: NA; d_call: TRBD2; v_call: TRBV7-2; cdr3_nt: TGTGCCAGCAGCCTCCCACTAGCGGGTAATATGGATACGCAGTATTTT; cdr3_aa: CASSLPLAGNMDTQYF
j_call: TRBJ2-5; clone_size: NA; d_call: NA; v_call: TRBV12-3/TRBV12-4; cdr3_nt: TGTGCCAGCACCGACGGGCTTGGCGAGACCCAGTACTTC; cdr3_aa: CASTDGLGETQYF
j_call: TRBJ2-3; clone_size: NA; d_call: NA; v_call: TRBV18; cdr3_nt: TGTGCCAGCTCACCACCGGGCTTAACAGATACGCAGTATTTT; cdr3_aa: CASSPPGLTDTQYF
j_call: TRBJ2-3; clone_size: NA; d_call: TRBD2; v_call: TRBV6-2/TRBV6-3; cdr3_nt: TGTGCCAGCAGTTACTCGGTAGCGGGGGCAGATACGCAGTATTTT; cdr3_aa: CASSYSVAGADTQYF